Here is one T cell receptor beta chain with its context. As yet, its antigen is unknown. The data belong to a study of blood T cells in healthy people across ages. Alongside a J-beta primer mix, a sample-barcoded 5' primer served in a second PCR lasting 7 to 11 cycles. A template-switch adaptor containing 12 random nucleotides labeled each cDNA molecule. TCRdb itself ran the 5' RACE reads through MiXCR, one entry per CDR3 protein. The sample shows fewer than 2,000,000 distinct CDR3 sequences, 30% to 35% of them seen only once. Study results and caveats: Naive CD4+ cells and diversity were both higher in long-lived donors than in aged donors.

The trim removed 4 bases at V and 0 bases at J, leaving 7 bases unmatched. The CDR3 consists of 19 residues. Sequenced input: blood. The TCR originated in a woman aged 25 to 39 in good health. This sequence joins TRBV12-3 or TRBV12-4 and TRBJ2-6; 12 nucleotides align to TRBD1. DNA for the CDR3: TGTGCCAGCAGTTCTCGGGACAGGGGGCTTTTCTCTGGGGCCAACGTCCTGACTTTC. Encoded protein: CASSSRDRGLFSGANVLTF.